Listed below are T cell receptor beta chains from one sample, sequenced in a study of monozygotic twins with cystic fibrosis. Measured with immunoSEQ multiplex PCR; TCRdb has only the in-frame clones, and not every one. The profile shows roughly 24,000 clones, less than 98% of them singletons. The material sequenced was blood. The receptors stem from a girl aged 5-17 years with cystic fibrosis. The CDR3 runs from the conserved cysteine through the conserved F or W. D genes are given only for firm matches. Not all rows give a size; the values are once, few, many and, for expanded clones, a class.

D	V	J	size	DNA	CDR3
-	TRBV4-3	TRBJ1-2	-	TGCGCCAGCAGCCAAGATGGAGGGGCCAACTATGGCTACACCTTC	CASSQDGGANYGYTF
-	TRBV19	TRBJ2-3	-	TGTGCCAGTCCCAAGGTTCGGCGCACAGATACGCAGTATTTT	CASPKVRRTDTQYF
-	TRBV4-3	TRBJ1-1	once	TGCGCCAGCAGCCAAGACAGGACAGACAATGAAGCTTTCTTT	CASSQDRTDNEAFF
-	TRBV4-2	TRBJ1-2	-	TGTGCCAGCAGCCCCCCATATCGGGGGGCTGGCTATGGCTACACCTTC	CASSPPYRGAGYGYTF
-	TRBV18	TRBJ2-1	once	TGTGCCAGCTCACCACCTGCCAACCCCTACAATGAGCAGTTCTTC	CASSPPANPYNEQFF
-	TRBV5-1	TRBJ1-1	-	TGCGCCAGCAGCTTGAGCAGTGGCACTGAAGCTTTCTTT	CASSLSSGTEAFF
-	TRBV6-1	TRBJ2-1	once	TGTGCCAGCAGTGAAGCCGGAGGGCCGTGGAATGAGCAGTTCTTC	CASSEAGGPWNEQFF
-	TRBV5-1	TRBJ2-1	-	TGCGCCAGCAGCTTGGATTCGCCAAGAACCGCAAACAATGAGCAGTTCTTC	CASSLDSPRTANNEQFF
TRBD1	TRBV15	TRBJ2-1	once	TGTGCCACCAGCAGTGCTCCGGGACAGAAATTTAATGAGCAGTTCTTC	CATSSAPGQKFNEQFF
-	TRBV9	TRBJ2-5	-	TGTGCCAGCAGCGTAACCATTGAGCCCCAAGAGACCCAGTACTTC	CASSVTIEPQETQYF
TRBD2	TRBV7-9	TRBJ2-1	once	TGTGCCAGCAGCTTAGTAGCGGGGGGTAACAATGAGCAGTTCTTC	CASSLVAGGNNEQFF
-	TRBV19	TRBJ1-2	-	TGTGCCAGTAGTATAGCCGCAAATCGCTATGGCTACACCTTC	CASSIAANRYGYTF
-	TRBV11-2	TRBJ1-4	-	TGTGCCAGCAGCTTAACTGGGGGCCCGGGTGAAAAACTGTTTTTT	CASSLTGGPGEKLFF
TRBD1	TRBV5-4	TRBJ2-5	-	TGTGCCAGCAGCTCAAAGTCCGGGACAGGGGAGACCCAGTACTTC	CASSSKSGTGETQYF
-	TRBV2	TRBJ2-3	-	TGTGCCAGCAGTGTCCAGCGGAGCACAGATACGCAGTATTTT	CASSVQRSTDTQYF
TRBD1	TRBV18	TRBJ2-1	-	TGTGCCAGCTCAAGCTACCAGGGGGATGAGCAGTTCTTC	CASSSYQGDEQFF
TRBD2	TRBV30	TRBJ2-2	-	TGTGCCTCAAGCGGGAGGTGGGACACCGGGGAGCTGTTTTTT	CASSGRWDTGELFF
-	TRBV7-9	TRBJ2-2	-	TGTGCCAGCAGCTTGAGGGAAGGTAACACCGGGGAGCTGTTTTTT	CASSLREGNTGELFF
-	TRBV21-1	TRBJ2-5	-	TGTGCCAGCAGCCGGGACAGGGAGACCCAGTACTTC	CASSRDRETQYF
-	TRBV6-5	TRBJ1-1	-	TGTGCCAGCAGCCTCCTCGAGAACACTGAAGCTTTCTTT	CASSLLENTEAFF
TRBD2	TRBV28	TRBJ2-1	once	TGTGCCAGCAGCCGAGGTAGGAGCGGGAGAAAGGGTTGGGACAATGAGCAGTTCTTC	CASSRGRSGRKGWDNEQFF
TRBD1	TRBV7-6	TRBJ1-2	-	TGTGCCAGCAGCTTAAGGGGAAGACAGGGGGATGGCTACACCTTC	CASSLRGRQGDGYTF
-	TRBV19	TRBJ1-1	-	TGTGCCAGTACCCTGACAGGCCTTGGGAGCACTGAAGCTTTCTTT	CASTLTGLGSTEAFF
-	TRBV5-1	TRBJ1-1	-	TGCGCCAGCAGCTTGGCAGGGATCGACACTGAAGCTTTCTTT	CASSLAGIDTEAFF
-	TRBV4-1	TRBJ2-5	-	TGCGCCAGCAGCCGCATTTTTCTAGTCTCCCAGACCCAGTACTTC	CASSRIFLVSQTQYF
-	TRBV4-3	TRBJ2-1	-	TGCGCCAGCAGCCAGTGGGACAACGATGAGCAGTTCTTC	CASSQWDNDEQFF
-	TRBV29-1	TRBJ2-2	-	TGCAGCGTTGAAAAGGCGGGGCCGGGCACCGGGGAGCTGTTTTTT	CSVEKAGPGTGELFF
-	TRBV5-6	TRBJ2-6	-	TGTGCCAGCAGCTTGGGGGTCTCTGGGGCCAACGTCCTGACTTTC	CASSLGVSGANVLTF
TRBD2	TRBV15	TRBJ2-1	-	TGTGCCACCAGCGAGGAACTAGCGGGAGCCAATGAGCAGTTCTTC	CATSEELAGANEQFF
TRBD2	TRBV6-5	TRBJ2-2	-	TGTGCCAGCAGTTGGAAAGCGGGAGTCGGTACCGGGGAGCTGTTTTTT	CASSWKAGVGTGELFF
TRBD1	TRBV2	TRBJ2-5	-	TGTGCCAGCAGTCGACAGGGCCCAACGGAGACCCAGTACTTC	CASSRQGPTETQYF
TRBD1	TRBV29-1	TRBJ1-1	-	TGCAGCGCCCCGGACAGGACTAACACTGAAGCTTTCTTT	CSAPDRTNTEAFF
-	TRBV7-8	TRBJ2-1	-	TGTGCCAGCAGCTTAAGGCGGGGTGAGCAGTTCTTC	CASSLRRGEQFF
-	TRBV28	TRBJ1-2	-	TGTGCCAGCAGCGACCAGGGGACTAACTATGGCTACACCTTC	CASSDQGTNYGYTF
-	TRBV7-9	TRBJ2-5	-	TGTGCCAGCAGCTCGGGTCGGGCAGATCAAGAGACCCAGTACTTC	CASSSGRADQETQYF